The 3 T cell receptor beta chains below come from one sample, sequenced in a study of STAT5B mutations in CD4+ large granular lymphocyte leukemia. Clones were sequenced by immunoSEQ multiplex PCR, and TCRdb holds only the in-frame ones, with some missing. The sample includes about 22,000 clones, about 79% of them seen just once. The material sequenced was CD4+ T cells from blood buffy coats. The receptors shown here come from a human donor in good health.

The chain couples TRBV5-6 to TRBJ1-4, with 10 bases lining up with TRBD1. The germline CDR1 and CDR2 sequences are SGHDT and YYEEEE. CDR3 length: 16 residues. Losses at the gene ends were 2 bases for V and 7 bases for J; bases not matched to a gene: 8. CDR3 nucleotides: TGTGCCAGCAGCTTACGGGACAGGGGTATAACTGAAAAACTGTTTTTT. Its protein is CASSLRDRGITEKLFF.

This chain joins TRBV5-1 and TRBJ2-3, with D possibly TRBD2 on 7 matching bases. The length of the CDR3 is 14 residues. Germline V gene data show CDR1 as SGHRS and CDR2 as YFSETQ. With 0 bases removed from V and 6 bases from J, the gap between germline ends came to 11 bases. The CDR3 DNA reads as TGCGCCAGCAGCTTGGAAGGGGGGGTGGATACGCAGTATTTT. It yields the protein CASSLEGGVDTQYF.

The CDR3: CASSPAGANSPLHF. CDR3 sequence (DNA): TGCGCCAGCAGCCCGGCCGGTGCTAATTCACCCCTCCACTTT. The rearrangement uses TRBV5-1 and TRBJ1-6; the D is unclear. The CDR3 extends over 14 amino acids. Germline CDR1 is SGHRS and CDR2 is YFSETQ. V dropped 4 bases and J dropped 6 bases, with 11 bases sitting between them.